The 12 T cell receptor beta chains in this list originate from one sample, sequenced in a study of blood T cell repertoires in COVID-19. Using immunoSEQ multiplex PCR, the repertoire was profiled, and TCRdb retains in-frame clones only, with some absent. The sample holds some 300,000 clones, 85% to 90% seen once. The sample consisted of peripheral blood. All receptors derive from a man between 70 and 80 years old with acute or convalescent COVID-19.

The chain couples TRBV6-5 to TRBJ2-5; the match to TRBD2 covers 9 bases. CDR1 and CDR2 (germline): MNHEY, SVGAGI. V was clipped by 6 bases and J by 5 bases; unmatched bases: 7. The CDR3 length is 14 residues. The CDR3 loop reads CASRLAGVMETQYF. The CDR3 nucleotides read TGTGCCAGCAGATTAGCGGGGGTAATGGAGACCCAGTACTTC.

CDR3 residues: CATSEGTTLETQYF. The CDR3 bases are TGTGCCACCAGTGAGGGGACTACTCTGGAGACCCAGTACTTC. The chain combines TRBV24-1 with TRBJ2-5, with 7 bases identical to TRBD2. This CDR3 is 14 amino acids long. Germline values: CDR1 KGHDR, CDR2 SFDVKD. The trim removed 4 bases at V and 5 bases at J, leaving 6 bases unmatched.

CDR3 amino acids: CASSRQIQETQYF. The CDR3 DNA sequence: TGCGCCAGCAGCCGACAAATCCAAGAGACCCAGTACTTC. This chain uses TRBV4-1 with TRBJ2-5; D not resolved. This CDR3 is 13 amino acids long. V dropped 4 bases and J dropped 1 base, with 7 bases sitting between them. Germline CDR1 is MGHRA and CDR2 is YSYEKL.

The V gene is TRBV29-1, the J gene TRBJ1-2; D perhaps matches TRBD1 (6 bases). CDR1 and CDR2 from the germline V gene are SQVTM and ANQGSEA. This CDR3 contains 16 residues. Trimming removed 5 bases at V and 6 bases at J, with 25 bases between. Here the CDR3 DNA reads TGCAGCGTTAGCGGGGGGGCGCGACCAGGAGTCGATGGCTACACCTTC. Encoded protein: CSVSGGARPGVDGYTF.

The J gene is TRBJ1-1, the V gene TRBV5-1; weak D call: TRBD1 (6 bases). Trimming removed 9 bases from V and 6 bases from J, with 18 bases in between. The CDR3 length is 13 residues. Per germline, CDR1 SGHRS and CDR2 YFSETQ. This chain's CDR3 is CATSRGASAEAFF. The DNA for the CDR3 is TGCGCCACAAGTCGGGGGGCGTCCGCTGAAGCTTTCTTT.

The chain joins TRBV18 to TRBJ1-1; 11 positions agree with TRBD1. There are 15 residues in the CDR3. Germline values: CDR1 KGHSH, CDR2 LQKENI. V shed 2 bases, J shed 7 bases, and the junction held 6 bases outside the gene matches. CDR3 DNA: TGTGCCAGCTCACCATTGGACAGGGGGCTTTATGAAGCTTTCTTT. Its translation: CASSPLDRGLYEAFF.

The chain carries TRBV27 and TRBJ1-4; unclear D gene. The CDR3 loop spans 14 amino acids. Germline lookup yields CDR1 MNHEY and CDR2 SMNVEV (reference sequence). Between the trimmed V and J ends, which lost 6 bases and 0 bases, there was a span of 8 bases. The CDR3 is CASSRLSTNEKLFF. The CDR3 nucleotides read TGTGCCAGCAGCCGACTTTCAACTAATGAAAAACTGTTTTTT.

The genes are TRBV11-3 and TRBJ2-7; a weak D match, TRBD1 (5 bases). Germline CDR1 is SGHNT and CDR2 is YENEEA. The CDR3 is 12 amino acids. V was cut by 5 bases and J by 6 bases, with 11 bases left in between. The chain's CDR3 is CASSHQGAEQYF. CDR3 nucleotide sequence: TGTGCCAGCAGCCACCAAGGGGCCGAGCAGTACTTC.

The chain is built from TRBV4-1 and TRBJ2-6; 7 bases align to TRBD2. There are 19 residues in the CDR3. Per germline, CDR1 MGHRA and CDR2 YSYEKL. The trim removed 4 bases at V and 0 bases at J, leaving 12 bases unmatched. The CDR3 sequence is CASSPLGGKDGSGANVLTF. CDR3 sequence (DNA): TGCGCCAGCAGCCCCCTGGGAGGGAAGGATGGCTCTGGGGCCAACGTCCTGACTTTC.

The J gene is TRBJ2-7, the V gene TRBV29-1; a weak D match, TRBD1 (8 bases). V was trimmed by 4 bases and J by 2 bases, leaving 15 bases between them. Germline lookup yields CDR1 SQVTM and CDR2 ANQGSEA. This CDR3 is built from 14 residues. CDR3 sequence: CSVAGGQGTYEQYF. CDR3 in DNA: TGCAGCGTTGCGGGAGGACAGGGAACCTACGAGCAGTACTTC.

The chain recombines TRBV3-1 (or the pseudogene TRBV3-2) with TRBJ1-1; 7 bases map to TRBD1. There are 16 residues in the CDR3. Losses at the gene ends were 4 bases for V and 1 base for J; bases not matched to a gene: 9. Germline CDR1 and CDR2: LGHDT and YNNKEL (reference sequence). CDR3 DNA: TGTGCCAGCAGCCTCCGGGCAGGGGGATGGAACACTGAAGCTTTCTTT. Amino acids: CASSLRAGGWNTEAFF.

V gene TRBV29-1 combines with J gene TRBJ2-4; tentative D call: TRBD2 (6 bases). The germline gives CDR1 SQVTM, CDR2 ANQGSEA. V lost 1 base and J lost 1, with 11 bases in between. The CDR3 extends over 15 amino acids. CDR3 nucleotide sequence: TGCAGCGTTGAAGTCGTAGCGGCTGCCAAAAACATTCAGTACTTC. Its protein product is CSVEVVAAAKNIQYF.